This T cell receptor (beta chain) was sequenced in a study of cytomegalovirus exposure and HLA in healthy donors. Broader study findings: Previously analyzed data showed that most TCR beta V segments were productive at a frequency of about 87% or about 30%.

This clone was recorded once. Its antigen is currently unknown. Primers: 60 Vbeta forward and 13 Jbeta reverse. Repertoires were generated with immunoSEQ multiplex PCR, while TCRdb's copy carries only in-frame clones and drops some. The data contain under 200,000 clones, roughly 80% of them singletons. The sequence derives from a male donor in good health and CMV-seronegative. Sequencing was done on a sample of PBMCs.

CDR3 bases: TGTGCCAGCAGCTTAAACCCAGGGAAGGGATATGGCTACACCTTC. Translation: CASSLNPGKGYGYTF. The chain is built from TRBV7-2 and TRBJ1-2; the D gene is possibly TRBD1 (5 bases). V was shortened by 2 bases and J by 5 bases, with 15 bases between the two germline ends. Germline loops: CDR1 SGHTA, CDR2 FQGNSA. This CDR3 has 15 residues.